One and the same sample provided the 20 T cell receptor beta chains below, sequenced in a study of neoadjuvant nivolumab and ipilimumab in lung cancer. The assay was immunoSEQ multiplex PCR, and TCRdb's table has in-frame clones only and misses some. The sample carries a few thousand clones, around four fifths recorded once. Material: tumor tissue, obtained after neoadjuvant nivolumab, alone or with ipilimumab, at or shortly before surgery. All receptors derive from an adult with non-small cell lung cancer.

V and J are TRBV5-4 and TRBJ1-2, with 9 bases that match TRBD1. CDR1 SGHNT and CDR2 YYREEE come from the germline V gene (reference sequence). This CDR3 has 15 residues. Losses at the gene ends were 1 base for V and 4 bases for J; bases not matched to a gene: 5. The CDR3, as DNA: TGTGCCAGCAGCTTGCCCACAGGGGGCGGCTATGGCTACACCTTC. It translates to CASSLPTGGGYGYTF. The full variable domain, in which reference TRBV5-4 and TRBJ1-2 provide the parts outside the CDR3, is ETGVTQSPTHLIKTRGQQVTLRCSSQSGHNTVSWYQQALGQGPQFIFQYYREEENGRGNFPPRFSGLQFPNYSSELNVNALELDDSALYLCASSLPTGGGYGYTFGSGTRLTVV.

This rearrangement joins TRBV6-1 to TRBJ1-5; D gene unclear. Germline CDR1 MNHNS, CDR2 SASEGT. V lost 2 bases to trimming and J lost 5 bases, with 13 bases between them. There are 15 residues in the CDR3. The CDR3 DNA follows: TGTGCCAGCAGTGAATGGGTTAAGGGAGATCAGCCCCAGCATTTT. This gives the protein CASSEWVKGDQPQHF.

This chain connects TRBV5-6 to TRBJ2-3; 7 positions match TRBD1. Germline V gives CDR1 SGHDT, CDR2 YYEEEE. V was pared by 3 bases and J by 5 bases, with 15 bases of the junction left unmatched. This CDR3 has 17 amino acids. CDR3: CASSSQLLRGPRDTQYF. As DNA, the CDR3 is TGTGCCAGCAGCTCCCAACTGTTGAGGGGGCCGAGAGATACGCAGTATTTT.

The chain has TRBV7-2 and TRBJ1-6; weak D call: TRBD1 (6 bases). V shed 4 bases and J shed 6 bases, with 13 bases lying between them. CDR1 and CDR2 from the germline V gene are SGHTA and FQGNSA. The CDR3 spans 15 residues. CDR3 sequence: CASSWSGATNSPLHF. CDR3 nucleotide sequence: TGTGCCAGCAGCTGGTCAGGGGCAACTAATTCACCCCTCCACTTT. Full variable domain (remainder filled in from reference TRBV7-2 and TRBJ1-6): GAGVSQSPSNKVTEKGKDVELRCDPISGHTALYWYRQSLGQGLEFLIYFQGNSAPDKSGLPSDRFSAERTGGSVSTLTIQRTQQEDSAVYLCASSWSGATNSPLHFGNGTRLTVT.

The chain combines TRBV7-9 with TRBJ2-3; TRBD2 agrees at 8 bases. The CDR3 contains 15 residues. V lost 5 bases and J lost 1; bases outside the gene matches: 5. Germline-derived CDR1 and CDR2 are SEHNR and FQNEAQ (reference sequence). As DNA, the CDR3 is TGTGCCAGCAGCCTCATGCGGGGGGGCACAGATACGCAGTATTTT. Protein product: CASSLMRGGTDTQYF.

V and J are TRBV4-1 and TRBJ2-1; D perhaps matches TRBD2 (5 bases). Per the germline V gene, CDR1 is MGHRA and CDR2 is YSYEKL. Trimming removed 4 bases from V and 8 bases from J, with 18 bases in between. The CDR3 sequence is 15 residues long. CDR3 sequence reads: CASSLRDLTNDEQFF. CDR3 bases: TGCGCCAGCAGCCTCCGGGATCTCACTAACGATGAGCAGTTCTTC.

This chain joins TRBV7-6 and TRBJ1-2, with a tentative D call TRBD1 (5 bases). The V and J ends lost 0 bases and 5 bases respectively, with 16 bases between them. The CDR3 has 16 amino acids. The germline gives CDR1 SGHVS, CDR2 FNYEAQ. In nucleotides, the CDR3 is TGTGCCAGCAGCTTAGCGGAGGACGGGGACCTTTATGGCTACACCTTC. Its protein is CASSLAEDGDLYGYTF.

The chain couples TRBV5-1 to TRBJ1-6; weak D call: TRBD1 (5 bases). This CDR3 region has 14 residues. Germline lookup yields CDR1 SGHRS and CDR2 YFSETQ. V gave up 4 bases and J gave up 4 bases, with 9 bases separating them. This CDR3 is CASSPDRYNSPLHF. In nucleotides, the CDR3 is TGCGCCAGCAGCCCAGACAGATATAATTCACCCCTCCACTTT.

This chain connects TRBV7-9 to TRBJ2-7, with D uncertain. This CDR3 has 11 residues. CDR1 and CDR2 (germline): SEHNR, FQNEAQ (reference sequence). V was pared by 5 bases and J by 7 bases, with 9 bases between. The CDR3 region is CASSGWGEQYF. CDR3 sequence (DNA): TGTGCCAGCAGCGGATGGGGTGAGCAGTACTTC.

The chain uses TRBV5-1 and TRBJ1-6; weak D call: TRBD1 (5 bases). V lost 3 bases and J lost 7, with 17 bases in between. Germline lookup yields CDR1 SGHRS and CDR2 YFSETQ. The CDR3 contains 16 residues. The CDR3 spells CASSSRPPGLNSPLHF. In nucleotides, the CDR3 is TGCGCCAGCAGCTCGAGACCGCCAGGGCTGAATTCACCCCTCCACTTT.

A few counts support this clone. The rearrangement links TRBV25-1 to TRBJ1-2, with D possibly being TRBD1 (6 bases). V lost 8 bases and J 2 bases, leaving 12 bases between the germline ends. Per germline, CDR1 MGHDK and CDR2 SYGVNS. The CDR3 contains 13 residues. CDR3 amino acids: CASGGTGNYGYTF. The DNA for the CDR3 is TGTGCCAGCGGGGGAACAGGGAACTATGGCTACACCTTC.

The chain is built from TRBV13 and TRBJ1-1, with unresolved D. CDR3 length: 13 residues. The germline gives CDR1 PRHDT, CDR2 FYEKMQ (reference sequence). V lost 6 bases, J lost 0 bases, and 8 bases lay in between. CDR3: CASSPPLNTEAFF. CDR3 coding DNA: TGTGCCAGCAGTCCTCCACTGAACACTGAAGCTTTCTTT.

The chain combines TRBV25-1 with TRBJ1-2, with 8 positions matching TRBD1. This CDR3 region has 12 residues. The V gene end was trimmed by 5 bases and the J gene end by 8 bases; junction bases not matched to a gene: 4. CDR1 MGHDK and CDR2 SYGVNS come from the germline V gene. The CDR3 reads CASSQGAGGYTF. Here the CDR3 DNA reads TGTGCCAGCAGTCAGGGGGCGGGAGGCTACACCTTC.

CDR3 amino acids: CASSYEGPLTDTQYF. CDR3 bases: TGTGCCAGCAGTTACGAGGGACCCCTCACAGATACGCAGTATTTT. V gene TRBV6-6 combines with J gene TRBJ2-3; D might be TRBD1 or TRBD2, each matching 5 bases. There are 15 residues in the CDR3. Germline-derived CDR1 and CDR2 are MNHNY and SVGAGI (reference sequence). Trimming removed 2 bases from V and 2 bases from J, with 11 bases in between.

The chain carries TRBV10-2 and TRBJ2-3; TRBD2 aligns across 8 bases. In germline, CDR1 is WSHSY, CDR2 SAAADI. The trim removed 3 bases at V and 1 base at J, leaving 3 bases unmatched. CDR3 size: 15 residues. The CDR3 is CASSDIAGRTDTQYF. The CDR3, as DNA: TGCGCCAGCAGTGACATAGCGGGACGCACAGATACGCAGTATTTT.

V gene TRBV27 combines with J gene TRBJ1-1, with D perhaps matching TRBD1 (5 bases). The ends were cut back, 2 bases at V and 4 bases at J, with 11 bases in the middle. Germline assignment: CDR1 MNHEY and CDR2 SMNVEV (reference sequence). This CDR3 has 14 amino acids. CDR3: CASSLGAGSTEAFF. CDR3 sequence (DNA): TGTGCCAGCAGTTTAGGGGCAGGGAGCACTGAAGCTTTCTTT.

The J gene is TRBJ2-1, the V gene TRBV7-9; TRBD1 agrees at 10 bases. The CDR3 is 15 amino acids. The J segment lost 7 bases and the V segment lost 5 bases, leaving 8 bases of the junction unmatched. Germline CDR1 reads SEHNR; CDR2 reads FQNEAQ (reference sequence). As DNA, the CDR3 is TGTGCCAGCAGCCCACCTCAGGGACAGGGGAATGAGCAGTTCTTC. Amino acid sequence: CASSPPQGQGNEQFF.

The rearrangement uses TRBV28 and TRBJ1-2; D uncertain. The V gene lost 2 bases and the J gene lost 2 bases, with 9 bases spanning the gap. This CDR3 spans 14 amino acids. The V gene's germline CDR1 is MDHEN and CDR2 SYDVKM. CDR3 in DNA: TGTGCCAGCAGTTTAACGGTTCCCAACTATGGCTACACCTTC. Its protein is CASSLTVPNYGYTF.

The chain joins TRBV2 to TRBJ1-5; weak D call: TRBD1 (5 bases). Germline CDR1 and CDR2: SNHLY and FYNNEI. V shed 5 bases and J shed 1 base, with 15 bases lying between them. The CDR3 extends over 16 amino acids. The CDR3 DNA follows: TGTGCCAGCAGTAACCCTTCGGGGGTCAGCAATCAGCCCCAGCATTTT. Amino acid sequence: CASSNPSGVSNQPQHF.

The CDR3 nucleotides are TGTGCCAGCAGCTTAGGGGGCAGTAATAACTATGGCTACACCTTC. Residues: CASSLGGSNNYGYTF. The genes are TRBV7-9 and TRBJ1-2; tentative D call: TRBD1 (5 bases). The CDR3 extends over 15 amino acids. Germline V lookup: CDR1 SEHNR, CDR2 FQNEAQ (reference sequence). The V end was cut by 1 base, the J end by 1 base, with 10 bases between.